The present entry profiles one T cell receptor (beta chain) with its context. This clonotype was detected ten times or more. What this receptor recognizes is not known. The input lacks base qualities; no much larger clone sits a single base away. The germline ends are 11 bases apart after V is trimmed by 3 bases and J by 2 bases. CDR1 and CDR2 are drawn from the germline V gene: WSHSY, SAAADI. The CDR3 has 14 amino acids, counting the end cysteine and phenylalanine. CDR3 DNA only is kept here, 42 bases in frame from base 1. The data originate from a study of response to subunit inactivated influenza vaccine (dated by TCRdb to 2017 to 2018). Background on the whole study: The study used deep quantitative T cell receptor repertoire profiling to track responses to a trivalent subunit inactivated influenza vaccine. What the work shows at the level of the full study, not this receptor alone: The authors proposed that each seasonal influenza vaccination may bring in only a limited number of new T cells.

The library came from RT-PCR. TCRdb shows the sequencer as Illumina HiSeq 2500. The public reads were reanalyzed by TCRdb: fastp trimming at Q25, MiXCR alignment, in-frame beta chains only. Every entry covers one CDR3 protein and lists the most common genes and DNA from its rows. For this sample there are some 600,000 distinct CDR3 sequences; around 15% appear just once. Roughly 7.6% of the sample belongs to the ten largest clones. The specimen was PBMCs from blood, collected less than 15 days before vaccination. The receptor comes from a man in his forties or fifties who received an inactivated influenza vaccine. Donor details come from another sample of the same person, matched by shared clones. Recombination connected TRBV10-2 to TRBJ2-7; the D call is tentative, TRBD1 or TRBD2, as each matches 5 bases. The nucleotide sequence is given as TGCGCCAGCAGTGAACCTGGGACGGCCTACGAGCAGTACTTC. This yields the protein CASSEPGTAYEQYF.